A selection of T cell receptor beta chains follows, all from one sample in a study of blood T cell repertoires in COVID-19. The assay was immunoSEQ multiplex PCR, and TCRdb's table has in-frame clones only and misses some. The repertoire holds roughly 460,000 clones, about 87% seen once, with 0.8% to 0.9% in the top ten. The sequencing input was peripheral blood. The receptors here all came from a man aged 18 to 30 with COVID-19, enrolled during active disease. CDR3s include the opening cysteine and the closing phenylalanine or tryptophan. A D gene is named only where the DNA matches it firmly. The size of a clone is reported for some rows only, either as once, few or many, or as a class for expanded clones.

J gene | V gene | clone size | D gene | CDR3 protein | CDR3 DNA
TRBJ2-1 | TRBV2 | - | - | CASSVGGSVNEQFF | TGTGCCAGCAGTGTAGGCGGGTCGGTCAATGAGCAGTTCTTC
TRBJ2-5 | TRBV2 | once | - | CASSEARTVTQETQYF | TGTGCCAGCAGTGAAGCGCGGACAGTTACCCAAGAGACCCAGTACTTC
TRBJ2-7 | TRBV9 | - | TRBD2 | CASSRGRGVRLEQYF | TGTGCCAGCAGCCGAGGGAGGGGCGTTAGGTTGGAGCAGTACTTC
TRBJ2-1 | TRBV4-1 | - | - | CASSLRGGGRTYNEQFF | TGCGCCAGCAGCCTAAGAGGTGGGGGGAGGACCTACAATGAGCAGTTCTTC
TRBJ2-7 | TRBV30 | - | TRBD1 | CAHGTGGIGEQYF | TGTGCCCACGGGACAGGGGGCATCGGCGAGCAGTACTTC
TRBJ1-3 | TRBV4-1 | - | - | CASSQSGNTIYF | TGCGCCAGCAGCCAATCGGGAAACACCATATATTTT
TRBJ1-5 | TRBV2 | - | - | CASSDGQPQHF | TGTGCCAGCAGTGACGGTCAGCCCCAGCATTTT
TRBJ2-3 | TRBV5-1 | - | TRBD2 | CASSRTSGRTDTQYF | TGCGCCAGCAGCCGAACTAGCGGGCGCACAGATACGCAGTATTTT
TRBJ2-3 | TRBV2 | once | TRBD2 | CASTKRGGNPDTQYF | TGTGCCAGCACTAAGCGGGGGGGCAACCCAGATACGCAGTATTTT
TRBJ1-6 | TRBV6-5 | - | - | CASSPTGFNSPLHF | TGTGCCAGCAGCCCAACAGGGTTCAATTCACCCCTCCACTTT
TRBJ2-1 | TRBV12-2 | - | - | CASRLGSAYNEQFF | TGTGCAAGTCGCTTAGGGTCGGCCTACAATGAGCAGTTCTTC
TRBJ2-3 | TRBV5-4 | - | - | CASKSGRDTQYF | TGTGCCAGCAAGTCAGGCCGGGATACGCAGTATTTT
TRBJ1-2 | TRBV5-4 | - | TRBD1 | CASSPWTGTNYGYTF | TGTGCCAGCAGCCCCTGGACAGGCACTAACTATGGCTACACCTTC
TRBJ2-7 | TRBV6-2/TRBV6-3 | once | TRBD1 | CASSDPGQGLGEQYF | TGTGCCAGCAGTGACCCGGGACAGGGGTTGGGGGAGCAGTACTTC
TRBJ2-2 | TRBV6-5 | once | - | CASRNEINTGELFF | TGTGCCAGCAGAAACGAGATTAACACCGGGGAGCTGTTTTTT
TRBJ2-1 | TRBV19 | - | TRBD2 | CASASGILSSYNEQFF | TGTGCCAGTGCTAGCGGGATTTTAAGCTCCTACAATGAGCAGTTCTTC
TRBJ2-5 | TRBV12-5 | - | TRBD2 | CASGSGTSGRDQETQYF | TGTGCTAGTGGATCCGGGACTAGCGGGAGGGACCAAGAGACCCAGTACTTC
TRBJ2-5 | TRBV3-1/TRBV3-2 | - | TRBD2 | CASSPTSGGRETQYF | TGTGCCAGCAGCCCCACTAGCGGGGGGAGAGAGACCCAGTACTTC
TRBJ2-3 | TRBV9 | - | - | CASSTDMYTQYF | TGTGCCAGCAGCACAGATATGTATACGCAGTATTTT
TRBJ1-6 | TRBV7-3 | - | TRBD1 | CASSTGQVNSPLHF | TGTGCCAGCAGTACAGGACAGGTTAATTCACCCCTCCACTTT
TRBJ1-1 | TRBV7-9 | - | TRBD1 | CASSLAGTGLAFF | TGTGCCAGCAGCTTGGCCGGGACAGGGCTCGCTTTCTTT
TRBJ1-2 | TRBV19 | - | - | CASKNQGHNYGYTF | TGTGCCAGTAAGAATCAGGGGCATAACTATGGCTACACCTTC
TRBJ2-1 | TRBV24-1 | few | TRBD1 | CATSDLSPGQGWNEQFF | TGTGCCACCAGTGATTTGTCCCCGGGACAGGGGTGGAATGAGCAGTTCTTC
TRBJ2-7 | TRBV18 | once | - | CASSPRGHEQYF | TGTGCCAGCTCACCACGTGGGCACGAGCAGTACTTC
TRBJ1-5 | TRBV7-7 | - | TRBD1 | CASSLEGLTETGTVSNQPQHF | TGTGCCAGCAGCTTAGAGGGCCTCACTGAGACAGGGACGGTTAGCAATCAGCCCCAGCATTTT
TRBJ2-1 | TRBV3-1/TRBV3-2 | - | TRBD2 | CASSPGTSGSYNEQFF | TGTGCCAGCAGCCCGGGGACTAGCGGTTCCTACAATGAGCAGTTCTTC
TRBJ1-5 | TRBV2 | - | - | CASSERRQVNQPQHF | TGTGCCAGCAGTGAAAGGAGACAGGTAAATCAGCCCCAGCATTTT
TRBJ2-4 | TRBV5-6 | - | - | CASSLDGSGAPYF | TGTGCCAGCAGCTTGGACGGGTCGGGAGCCCCGTACTTC
TRBJ1-5 | TRBV24-1 | - | - | CATSDFPDRWRQPQHF | TGTGCCACCAGTGATTTTCCCGACAGATGGCGCCAGCCCCAGCATTTT
TRBJ2-7 | TRBV11-2 | once | TRBD2 | CASSRGTSGGALDEQYF | TGTGCCAGCAGCCGCGGGACTAGCGGGGGGGCACTCGACGAGCAGTACTTC
TRBJ2-7 | TRBV27 | once | TRBD2 | CASSLSSGRLYEQYF | TGTGCCAGCAGTTTAAGTAGCGGGCGTCTCTACGAGCAGTACTTC
TRBJ2-2 | TRBV12-1 | - | - | CASRSGTGPMNTGELFF | TGTGCCAGCAGATCCGGGACAGGGCCTATGAACACCGGGGAGCTGTTTTTT
TRBJ2-2 | TRBV19 | - | TRBD1 | CASSTNTGVNTGELFF | TGTGCCAGTAGTACCAACACAGGGGTTAACACCGGGGAGCTGTTTTTT
TRBJ2-1 | TRBV5-1 | - | TRBD2 | CASSYSGGAFDEQFF | TGCGCCAGCAGCTATAGCGGGGGGGCTTTCGATGAGCAGTTCTTC
TRBJ2-1 | TRBV19 | - | - | CASSIVVGTPNEQFF | TGTGCCAGTAGTATAGTGGTAGGGACACCCAATGAGCAGTTCTTC
TRBJ1-2 | TRBV6-5 | - | - | CASRKTANYGYTF | TGTGCCAGCAGGAAGACAGCTAACTATGGCTACACCTTC
TRBJ1-6 | TRBV19 | - | - | CASSRDRNSPLHF | TGTGCCAGTAGTAGAGACAGGAATTCACCCCTCCACTTT
TRBJ1-6 | TRBV5-1 | - | - | CASSLDPVSHSSYNSPLHF | TGCGCCAGCAGCTTGGATCCGGTCAGCCACAGCTCCTATAATTCACCCCTCCACTTT
TRBJ2-7 | TRBV11-3 | - | - | CASSYRETYEQYF | TGTGCCAGCAGCTACAGGGAGACTTACGAGCAGTACTTC
TRBJ2-1 | TRBV18 | - | - | CASSATRDRRVREQFF | TGTGCCAGCTCAGCAACGCGGGACCGACGGGTAAGGGAGCAGTTCTTC
TRBJ1-3 | TRBV10-3 | - | TRBD1 | CAISESEARGLVGNTIYF | TGTGCCATCAGTGAGTCGGAGGCCAGGGGGCTAGTTGGAAACACCATATATTTT